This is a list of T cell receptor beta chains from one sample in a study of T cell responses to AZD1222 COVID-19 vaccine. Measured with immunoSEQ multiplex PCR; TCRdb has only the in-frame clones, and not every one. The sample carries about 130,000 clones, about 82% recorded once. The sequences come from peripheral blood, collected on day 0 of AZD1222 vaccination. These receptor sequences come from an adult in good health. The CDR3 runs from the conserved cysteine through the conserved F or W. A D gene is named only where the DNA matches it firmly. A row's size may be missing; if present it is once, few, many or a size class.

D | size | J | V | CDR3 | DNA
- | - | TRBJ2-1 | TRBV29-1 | CSVVGSSYNEQFF | TGCAGCGTTGTGGGAAGCTCCTACAATGAGCAGTTCTTC
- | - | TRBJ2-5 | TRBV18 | CASSPGLNQETQYF | TGTGCCAGCTCACCGGGACTGAACCAAGAGACCCAGTACTTC
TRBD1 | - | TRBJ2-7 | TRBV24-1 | CATSWTGESEQYF | TGTGCCACCAGTTGGACAGGGGAGAGCGAGCAGTACTTC
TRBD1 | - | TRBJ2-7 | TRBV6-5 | CASRPGQGFYEQYF | TGTGCCAGCAGGCCGGGACAGGGATTCTACGAGCAGTACTTC
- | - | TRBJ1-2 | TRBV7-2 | CASSLGYDSANYGYTF | TGTGCCAGCAGCTTAGGGTACGACAGTGCTAACTATGGCTACACCTTC
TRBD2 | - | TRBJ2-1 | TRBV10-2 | CASSLGLAAYNEQFF | TGCGCCAGCAGCCTGGGACTAGCGGCCTACAATGAGCAGTTCTTC
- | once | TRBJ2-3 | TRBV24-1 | CATSGANTDTQYF | TGTGCCACCAGTGGGGCTAACACAGATACGCAGTATTTT
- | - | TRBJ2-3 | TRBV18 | CASSPLSTDTQYF | TGTGCCAGCTCACCACTATCTACAGATACGCAGTATTTT
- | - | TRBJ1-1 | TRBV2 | CATRLDGNTEAFF | TGTGCTACGCGGCTGGACGGGAACACTGAAGCTTTCTTT
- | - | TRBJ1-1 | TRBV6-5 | CASSNRRGYTEAFF | TGTGCCAGCAGTAATAGAAGAGGCTACACTGAAGCTTTCTTT
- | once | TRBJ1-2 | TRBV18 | CASSPPAGGYTF | TGTGCCAGCTCACCACCCGCAGGTGGCTACACCTTC
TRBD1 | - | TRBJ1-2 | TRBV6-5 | CASSYNRGHGYTF | TGTGCCAGCAGTTACAACAGGGGGCATGGCTACACCTTC
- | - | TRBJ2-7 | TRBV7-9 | CASSARQAYEQYF | TGTGCCAGCAGCGCCAGACAGGCCTACGAGCAGTACTTC
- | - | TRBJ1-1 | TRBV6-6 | CASSSSGATEAFF | TGTGCCAGCAGTTCCTCAGGGGCCACTGAAGCTTTCTTT
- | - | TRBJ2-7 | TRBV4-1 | CASSQDPGSGQYF | TGCGCCAGCAGCCAAGATCCCGGGAGTGGGCAGTACTTC
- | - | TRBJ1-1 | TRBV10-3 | CAIIEGEANTEAFF | TGTGCCATCATAGAGGGAGAGGCGAACACTGAAGCTTTCTTT
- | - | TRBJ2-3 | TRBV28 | CASSWAGLEDTQYF | TGTGCCAGCAGTTGGGCAGGGTTAGAAGATACGCAGTATTTT
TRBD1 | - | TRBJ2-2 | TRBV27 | CASSSPAYRGITGELFF | TGTGCCAGCAGTTCCCCAGCTTACAGGGGGATCACCGGGGAGCTGTTTTTT
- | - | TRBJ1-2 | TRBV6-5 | CASTKEPGGDYGYTF | TGTGCCAGCACCAAGGAGCCCGGGGGGGACTATGGCTACACCTTC
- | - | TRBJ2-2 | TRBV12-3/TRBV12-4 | CASSVVPTGELFF | TGTGCCAGCAGTGTGGTCCCCACCGGGGAGCTGTTTTTT
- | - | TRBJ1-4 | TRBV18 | CASSPGGGLGEKLFF | TGTGCCAGCTCACCCGGGGGAGGTCTCGGTGAAAAACTGTTTTTT
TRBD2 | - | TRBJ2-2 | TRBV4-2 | CASSQDSWTSGAGIGELFF | TGTGCCAGCAGCCAAGATAGCTGGACTAGCGGGGCCGGGATCGGGGAGCTGTTTTTT
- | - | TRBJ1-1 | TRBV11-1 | CASSLESGFTEAFF | TGTGCCAGCAGCTTAGAGTCAGGGTTCACTGAAGCTTTCTTT
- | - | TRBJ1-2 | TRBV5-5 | CASSLVSGDGYTF | TGTGCCAGCAGCTTGGTTTCTGGTGATGGCTACACCTTC
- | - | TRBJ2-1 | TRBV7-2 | CASSFGLNNEQFF | TGTGCCAGCAGCTTCGGCTTGAACAATGAGCAGTTCTTC
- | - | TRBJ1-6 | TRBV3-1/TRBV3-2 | CASSLARLLSPYNSPLHF | TGTGCCAGCAGCCTCGCACGTCTATTAAGTCCTTATAATTCACCCCTCCACTTT
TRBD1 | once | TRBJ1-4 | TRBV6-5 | CASSHRQGGDEKLFF | TGTGCCAGCAGTCACAGACAGGGGGGGGATGAAAAACTGTTTTTT
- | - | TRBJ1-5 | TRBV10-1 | CASSCNKPGCNQPQHF | TGCGCCAGCAGTTGTAACAAACCCGGGTGTAATCAGCCCCAGCATTTT
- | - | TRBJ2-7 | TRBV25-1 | CASQSVEGGEQYF | TGTGCCAGTCAGAGCGTCGAGGGTGGTGAGCAGTACTTC
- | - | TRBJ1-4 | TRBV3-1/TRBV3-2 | CASSQAGRLLNEKLFF | TGTGCCAGCAGCCAAGCTGGGCGGCTCCTTAATGAAAAACTGTTTTTT
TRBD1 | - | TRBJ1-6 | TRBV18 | CASSPGTGTSPLHF | TGTGCCAGCTCACCCGGGACAGGGACCTCACCCCTCCACTTT
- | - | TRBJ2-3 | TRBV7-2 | CASSLTMTSTDTQYF | TGTGCCAGCAGCCTAACTATGACTAGCACAGATACGCAGTATTTT
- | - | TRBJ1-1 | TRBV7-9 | CASSTTRDQNEAFF | TGTGCCAGCAGCACTACTCGGGATCAGAATGAAGCTTTCTTT
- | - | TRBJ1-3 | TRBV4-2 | CASILNPTDSGNTIYF | TGTGCCAGCATATTAAACCCGACAGACTCTGGAAACACCATATATTTT
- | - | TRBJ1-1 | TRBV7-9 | CASSLVVRNTEAFF | TGTGCCAGCAGCTTAGTTGTCCGGAACACTGAAGCTTTCTTT